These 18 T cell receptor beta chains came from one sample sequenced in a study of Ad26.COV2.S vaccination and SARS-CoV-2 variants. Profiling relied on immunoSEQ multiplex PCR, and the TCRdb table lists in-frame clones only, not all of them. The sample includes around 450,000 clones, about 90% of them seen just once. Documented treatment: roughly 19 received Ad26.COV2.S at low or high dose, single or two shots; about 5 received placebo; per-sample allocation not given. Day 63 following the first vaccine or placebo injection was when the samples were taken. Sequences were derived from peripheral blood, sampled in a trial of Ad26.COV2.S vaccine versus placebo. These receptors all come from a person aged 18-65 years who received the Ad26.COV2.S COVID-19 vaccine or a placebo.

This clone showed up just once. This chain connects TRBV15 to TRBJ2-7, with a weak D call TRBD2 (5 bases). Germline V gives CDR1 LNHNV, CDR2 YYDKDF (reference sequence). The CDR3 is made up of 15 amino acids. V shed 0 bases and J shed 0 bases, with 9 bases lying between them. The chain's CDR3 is CATSRDLGSSYEQYF. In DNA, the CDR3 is TGTGCCACCAGCAGAGATCTGGGGAGCTCCTACGAGCAGTACTTC.

DNA for the CDR3: TGTGCCAGCAGCTTAGTCCGACAGGTGGAGACCCAGTACTTC. This translates into CASSLVRQVETQYF. V usage is TRBV7-8 and J usage is TRBJ2-5, with D possibly being TRBD1 (6 bases). The V end was cut by 1 base, the J end by 5 bases, with 11 bases between. This CDR3 contains 14 residues. Germline loops: CDR1 SGHVS, CDR2 FQNEAQ.

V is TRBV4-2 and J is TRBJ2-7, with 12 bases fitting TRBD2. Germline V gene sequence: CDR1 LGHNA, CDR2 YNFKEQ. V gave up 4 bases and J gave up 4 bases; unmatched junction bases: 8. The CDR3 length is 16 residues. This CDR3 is CASSLGRTSGTYEQYF. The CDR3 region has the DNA TGTGCCAGCAGCCTCGGGCGGACTAGCGGGACTTACGAGCAGTACTTC.

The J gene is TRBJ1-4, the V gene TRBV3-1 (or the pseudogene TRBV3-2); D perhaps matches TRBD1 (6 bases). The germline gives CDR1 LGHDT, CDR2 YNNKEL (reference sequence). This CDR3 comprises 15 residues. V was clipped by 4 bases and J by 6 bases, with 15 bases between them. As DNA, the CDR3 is TGTGCCAGCAGCCTTCGGGGGCGTAGAGATGAAAAACTGTTTTTT. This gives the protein CASSLRGRRDEKLFF.

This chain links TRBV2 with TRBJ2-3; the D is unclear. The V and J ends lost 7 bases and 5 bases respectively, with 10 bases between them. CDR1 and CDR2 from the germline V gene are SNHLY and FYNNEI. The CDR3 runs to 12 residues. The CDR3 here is CASKGSVDTQYF. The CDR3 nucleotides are TGTGCCAGCAAAGGTAGTGTAGATACGCAGTATTTT.

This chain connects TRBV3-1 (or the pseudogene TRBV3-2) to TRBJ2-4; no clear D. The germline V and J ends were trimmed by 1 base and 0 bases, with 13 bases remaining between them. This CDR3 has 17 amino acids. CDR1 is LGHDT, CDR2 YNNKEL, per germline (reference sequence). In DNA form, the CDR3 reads TGTGCCAGCAGCCAAGCGGGTCAGACCCTAGCCAAAAACATTCAGTACTTC. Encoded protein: CASSQAGQTLAKNIQYF.

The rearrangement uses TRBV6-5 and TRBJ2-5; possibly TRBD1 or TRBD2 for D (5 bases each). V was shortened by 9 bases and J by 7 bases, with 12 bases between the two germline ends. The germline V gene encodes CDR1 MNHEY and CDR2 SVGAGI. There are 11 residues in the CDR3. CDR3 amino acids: CASRDQGTQYF. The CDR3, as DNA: TGTGCCAGTAGGGACCAGGGGACCCAGTACTTC.

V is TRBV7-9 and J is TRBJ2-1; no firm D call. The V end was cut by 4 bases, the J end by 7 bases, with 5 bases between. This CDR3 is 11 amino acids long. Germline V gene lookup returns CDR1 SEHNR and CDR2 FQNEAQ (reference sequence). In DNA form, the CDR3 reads TGTGCCAGCAGCTCCAGTAATGAGCAGTTCTTC. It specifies CASSSSNEQFF. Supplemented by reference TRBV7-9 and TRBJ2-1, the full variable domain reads DTGVSQNPRHKITKRGQNVTFRCDPISEHNRLYWYRQTLGQGPEFLTYFQNEAQLEKSRLLSDRFSAERPKGSFSTLEIQRTEQGDSAMYLCASSSSNEQFFGPGTRLTVL.

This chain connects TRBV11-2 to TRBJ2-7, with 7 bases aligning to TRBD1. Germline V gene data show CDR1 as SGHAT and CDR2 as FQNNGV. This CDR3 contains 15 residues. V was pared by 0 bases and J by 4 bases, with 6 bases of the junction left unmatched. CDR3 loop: CASSLDGQGVYEQYF. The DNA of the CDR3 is TGTGCCAGCAGCTTAGATGGCCAGGGGGTATACGAGCAGTACTTC.

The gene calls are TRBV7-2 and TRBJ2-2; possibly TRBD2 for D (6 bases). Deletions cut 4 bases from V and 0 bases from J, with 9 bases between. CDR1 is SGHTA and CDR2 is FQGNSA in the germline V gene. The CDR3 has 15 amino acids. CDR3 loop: CASSWGLPNTGELFF. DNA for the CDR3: TGTGCCAGCAGCTGGGGACTCCCGAACACCGGGGAGCTGTTTTTT.

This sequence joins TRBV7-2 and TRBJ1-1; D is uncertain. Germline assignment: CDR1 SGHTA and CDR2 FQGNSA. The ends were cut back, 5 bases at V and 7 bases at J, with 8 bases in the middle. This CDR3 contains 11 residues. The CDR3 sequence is CASSPLSEAFF. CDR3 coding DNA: TGTGCCAGCAGCCCGCTCAGTGAAGCTTTCTTT. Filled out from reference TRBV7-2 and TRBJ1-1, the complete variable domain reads GAGVSQSPSNKVTEKGKDVELRCDPISGHTALYWYRQSLGQGLEFLIYFQGNSAPDKSGLPSDRFSAERTGGSVSTLTIQRTQQEDSAVYLCASSPLSEAFFGQGTRLTVV.

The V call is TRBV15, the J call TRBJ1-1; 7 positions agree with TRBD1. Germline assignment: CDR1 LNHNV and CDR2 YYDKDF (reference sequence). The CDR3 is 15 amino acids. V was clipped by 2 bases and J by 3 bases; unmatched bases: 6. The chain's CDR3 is CATSRMGGGYTEAFF. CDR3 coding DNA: TGTGCCACCAGCAGAATGGGAGGGGGCTACACTGAAGCTTTCTTT.

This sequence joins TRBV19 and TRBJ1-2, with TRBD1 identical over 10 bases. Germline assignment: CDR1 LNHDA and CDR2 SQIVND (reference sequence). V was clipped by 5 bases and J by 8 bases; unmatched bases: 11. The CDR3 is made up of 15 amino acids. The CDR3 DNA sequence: TGTGCCAGTAGTCCCCGAACGGGGACAGGGGTAGGCTACACCTTC. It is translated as CASSPRTGTGVGYTF. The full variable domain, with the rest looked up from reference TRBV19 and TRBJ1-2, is DGGITQSPKYLFRKEGQNVTLSCEQNLNHDAMYWYRQDPGQGLRLIYYSQIVNDFQKGDIAEGYSVSREKKESFPLTVTSAQKNPTAFYLCASSPRTGTGVGYTFGSGTRLTVV.

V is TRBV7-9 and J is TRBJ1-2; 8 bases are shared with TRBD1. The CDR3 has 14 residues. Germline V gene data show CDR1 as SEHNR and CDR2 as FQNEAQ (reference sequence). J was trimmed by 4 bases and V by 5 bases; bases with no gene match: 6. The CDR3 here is CASSPTGAGYGYTF. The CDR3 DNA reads TGTGCCAGCAGCCCGACAGGGGCAGGCTATGGCTACACCTTC.

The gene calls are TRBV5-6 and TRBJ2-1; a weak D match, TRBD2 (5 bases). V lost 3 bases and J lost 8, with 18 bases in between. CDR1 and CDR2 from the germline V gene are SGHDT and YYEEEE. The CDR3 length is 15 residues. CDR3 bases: TGTGCCAGCAGCTGGCGGGTGGAGGTGGTCTATGAGCAGTTCTTC. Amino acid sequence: CASSWRVEVVYEQFF.

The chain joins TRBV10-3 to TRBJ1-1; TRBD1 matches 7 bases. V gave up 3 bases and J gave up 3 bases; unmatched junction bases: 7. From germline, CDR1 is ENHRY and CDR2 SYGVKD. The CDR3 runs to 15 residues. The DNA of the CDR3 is TGTGCCATCAGTGATCCCGGGACAGCAGACACTGAAGCTTTCTTT. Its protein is CAISDPGTADTEAFF.

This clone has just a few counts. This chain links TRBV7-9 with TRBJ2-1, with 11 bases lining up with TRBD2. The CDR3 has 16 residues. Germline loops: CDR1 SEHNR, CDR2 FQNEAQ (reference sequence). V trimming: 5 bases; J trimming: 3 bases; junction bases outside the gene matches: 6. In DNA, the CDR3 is TGTGCCAGCAGCCCCCTAGCGGGAGGAAACTACAATGAGCAGTTCTTC. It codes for CASSPLAGGNYNEQFF.

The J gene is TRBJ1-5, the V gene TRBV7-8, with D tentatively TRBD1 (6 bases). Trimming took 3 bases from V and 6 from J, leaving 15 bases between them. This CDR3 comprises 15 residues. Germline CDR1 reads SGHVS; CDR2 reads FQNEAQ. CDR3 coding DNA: TGTGCCAGCAGCTTGAGGGGGGGCGCCGGTCAGCCCCAGCATTTT. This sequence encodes CASSLRGGAGQPQHF.